The 4 T cell receptor beta chains below were found in one sample sequenced in a study of vaccination and CD4 T cells after COVID-19. No antigen has been assigned to these receptors. As for treatment: approximately nine-day PBMC culture with coronavirus spike peptide pools or control peptides (ViraFEST assay). Sequenced with the Oncomine TCR Beta short-read assay was DNA taken from cultured CD4+ T cells. TCRdb recomputed calls from the PCR reads with MiXCR, one row per CDR3 protein. The data show 13,000 or so distinct CDR3 sequences, around 45% seen once. The source material was CD4+ T cells from blood, cultured in vitro. The receptors shown here come from a human donor who had recovered from COVID-19.

The V gene is TRBV11-2, the J gene TRBJ1-3; no clear D gene. The V gene lost 3 bases and the J gene lost 0 bases, with 9 bases spanning the gap. The CDR3 spans 15 residues. Germline CDR1 is SGHAT and CDR2 is FQNNGV. CDR3 nucleotide sequence: TGTGCCAGCAGCTTGGCCCACCTCTCTGGAAACACCATATATTTT. Translating gives CASSLAHLSGNTIYF.

The V gene is TRBV6-1, the J gene TRBJ2-3; 9 bases are shared with TRBD1. CDR1 and CDR2 (germline): MNHNS, SASEGT. The junction had 9 bases not matched to a gene; V was cut back by 9 bases and J by 2 bases. This CDR3 is built from 15 residues. This CDR3 is CASGGGQGNTDTQYF. Here the CDR3 DNA reads TGTGCCAGTGGGGGAGGACAGGGGAACACAGATACGCAGTATTTT.

CDR3 nucleotides: TGTGCCAGCAGCTCCTTGGGTTTGGCGGCGAGCACCGGGGAGCTGTTTTTT. This sequence encodes CASSSLGLAASTGELFF. The genes are TRBV5-6 and TRBJ2-2, with unresolved D. The CDR3 length is 17 residues. V lost 3 bases to trimming and J lost 4 bases, with 19 bases between them. Germline V CDR1 and CDR2: SGHDT, YYEEEE.

The chain links TRBV6-1 to TRBJ2-7; 7 nucleotides agree with TRBD1. V gave up 2 bases and J gave up 3 bases; unmatched junction bases: 1. CDR1 and CDR2 (germline): MNHNS, SASEGT. The CDR3 covers 13 residues. CDR3 residues: CASSEQGDYEQYF. For the CDR3, the DNA is TGTGCCAGCAGTGAACAGGGGGACTACGAGCAGTACTTC.